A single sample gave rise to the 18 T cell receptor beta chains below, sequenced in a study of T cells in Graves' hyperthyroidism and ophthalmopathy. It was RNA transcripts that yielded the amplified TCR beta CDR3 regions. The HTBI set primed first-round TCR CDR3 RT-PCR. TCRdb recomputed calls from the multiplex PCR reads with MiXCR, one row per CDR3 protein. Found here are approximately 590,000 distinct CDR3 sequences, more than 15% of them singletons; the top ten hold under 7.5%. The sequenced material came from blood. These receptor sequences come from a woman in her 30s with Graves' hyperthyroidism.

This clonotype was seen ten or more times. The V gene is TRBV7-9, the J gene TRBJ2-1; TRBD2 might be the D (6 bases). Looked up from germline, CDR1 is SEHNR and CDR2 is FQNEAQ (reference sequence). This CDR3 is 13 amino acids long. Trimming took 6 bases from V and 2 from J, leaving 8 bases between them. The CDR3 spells CASRREAYNEQFF. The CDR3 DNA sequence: TGTGCCAGCAGAAGGGAGGCCTACAATGAGCAGTTCTTC.

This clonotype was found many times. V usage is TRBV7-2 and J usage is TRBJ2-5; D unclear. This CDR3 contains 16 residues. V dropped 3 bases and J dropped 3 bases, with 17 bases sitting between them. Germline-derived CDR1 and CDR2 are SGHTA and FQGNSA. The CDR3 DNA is TGTGCCAGCAGCTTCCGTTTGGGAACCCTCGAAGAGACCCAGTACTTC. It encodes CASSFRLGTLEETQYF.

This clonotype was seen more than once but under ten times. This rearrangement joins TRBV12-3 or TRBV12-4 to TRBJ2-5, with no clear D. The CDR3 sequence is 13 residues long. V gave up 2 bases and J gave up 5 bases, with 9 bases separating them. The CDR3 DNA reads TGTGCCAGCAGTTTACGGTCGTTTGAGACCCAGTACTTC. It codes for CASSLRSFETQYF.

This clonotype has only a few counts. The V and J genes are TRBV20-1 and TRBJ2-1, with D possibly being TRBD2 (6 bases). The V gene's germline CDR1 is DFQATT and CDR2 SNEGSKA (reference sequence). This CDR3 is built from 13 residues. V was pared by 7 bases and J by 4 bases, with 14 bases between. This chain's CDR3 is CSVGSGWYNEQFF. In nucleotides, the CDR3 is TGCAGTGTCGGAAGCGGGTGGTACAATGAGCAGTTCTTC.

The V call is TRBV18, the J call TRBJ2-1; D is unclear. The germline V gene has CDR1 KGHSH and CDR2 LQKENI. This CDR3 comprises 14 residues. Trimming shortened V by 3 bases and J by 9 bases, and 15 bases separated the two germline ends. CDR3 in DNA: TGTGCCAGCTCACCGCCCACCTGTGGGGTTGAGCAGTTCTTC. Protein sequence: CASSPPTCGVEQFF.

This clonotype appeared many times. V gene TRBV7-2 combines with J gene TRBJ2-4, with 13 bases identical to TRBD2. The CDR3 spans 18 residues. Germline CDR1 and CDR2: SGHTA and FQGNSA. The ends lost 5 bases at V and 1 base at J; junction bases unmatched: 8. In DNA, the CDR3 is TGTGCCAGCAGCCACGGACTAGCGGGAGCTGGGGCCAAAAACATTCAGTACTTC. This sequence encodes CASSHGLAGAGAKNIQYF.

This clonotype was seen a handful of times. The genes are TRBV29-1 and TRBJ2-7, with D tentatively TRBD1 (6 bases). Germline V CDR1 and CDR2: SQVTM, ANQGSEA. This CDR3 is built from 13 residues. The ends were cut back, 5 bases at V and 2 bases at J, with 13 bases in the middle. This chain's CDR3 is CSVSRGDPYEQYF. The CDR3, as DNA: TGCAGCGTTTCCAGGGGTGATCCCTACGAGCAGTACTTC.

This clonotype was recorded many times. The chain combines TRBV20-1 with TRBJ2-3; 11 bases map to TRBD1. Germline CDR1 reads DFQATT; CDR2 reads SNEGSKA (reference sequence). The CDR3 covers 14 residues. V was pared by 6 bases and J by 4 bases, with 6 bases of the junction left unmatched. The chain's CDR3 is CSATGQGAADTQYF. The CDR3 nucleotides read TGCAGTGCGACTGGACAGGGGGCGGCAGATACGCAGTATTTT.

In DNA, the CDR3 is TGTGCCAGCACCAAGCGGGGGCCCTACGAGCAGTACTTC. The encoded protein is CASTKRGPYEQYF. This sequence joins TRBV7-9 and TRBJ2-7; TRBD2 matches at 8 bases. J lost 2 bases, V lost 7 bases, and 4 bases had no gene match. The CDR3 totals 13 residues. CDR1 is SEHNR, CDR2 FQNEAQ, per germline (reference sequence).

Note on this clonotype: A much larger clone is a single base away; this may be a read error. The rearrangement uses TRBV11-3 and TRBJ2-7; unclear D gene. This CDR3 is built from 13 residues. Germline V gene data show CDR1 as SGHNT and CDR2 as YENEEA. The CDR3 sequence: CASSLEVFYGQYF. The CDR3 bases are TGTGCCAGCAGCTTAGAGGTCTTCTACGGGCAGTACTTC.

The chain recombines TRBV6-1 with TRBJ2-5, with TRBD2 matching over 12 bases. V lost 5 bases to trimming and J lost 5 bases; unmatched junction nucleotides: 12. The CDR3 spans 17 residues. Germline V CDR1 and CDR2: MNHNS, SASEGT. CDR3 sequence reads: CASSPRGTSGPRETQYF. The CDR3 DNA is TGTGCCAGCAGTCCCCGGGGGACTAGCGGGCCACGGGAGACCCAGTACTTC.

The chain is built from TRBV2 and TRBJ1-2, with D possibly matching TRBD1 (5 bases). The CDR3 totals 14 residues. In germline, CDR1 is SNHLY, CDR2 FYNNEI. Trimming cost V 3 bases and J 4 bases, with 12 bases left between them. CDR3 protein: CASSDGGSVYGYTF. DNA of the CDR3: TGTGCCAGCAGTGATGGGGGGTCCGTCTATGGCTACACCTTC.

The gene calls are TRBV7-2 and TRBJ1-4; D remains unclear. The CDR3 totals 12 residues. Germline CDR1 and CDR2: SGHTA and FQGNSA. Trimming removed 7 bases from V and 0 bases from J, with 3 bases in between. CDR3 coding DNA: TGTGCCAGCAATACAACTAATGAAAAACTGTTTTTT. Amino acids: CASNTTNEKLFF.

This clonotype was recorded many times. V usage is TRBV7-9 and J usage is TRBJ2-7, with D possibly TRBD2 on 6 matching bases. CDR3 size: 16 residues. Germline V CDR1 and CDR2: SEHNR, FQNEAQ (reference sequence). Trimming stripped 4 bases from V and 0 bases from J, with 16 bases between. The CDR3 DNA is TGTGCCAGCAGCTCTGGGGACTTCTATACCTCCTACGAGCAGTACTTC. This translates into CASSSGDFYTSYEQYF.

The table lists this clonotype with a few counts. Written as DNA, the CDR3 is TGTGCCAGCGCTAAAGCGGGAGATAACTACAATGAGCAGTTCTTC. Amino acid sequence: CASAKAGDNYNEQFF. This chain links TRBV25-1 with TRBJ2-1, with TRBD2 matching 8 bases. Germline CDR1 and CDR2: MGHDK and SYGVNS. Unmatched junction bases numbered 9, after V lost 8 bases and J lost 3 bases. The CDR3 runs to 15 residues.

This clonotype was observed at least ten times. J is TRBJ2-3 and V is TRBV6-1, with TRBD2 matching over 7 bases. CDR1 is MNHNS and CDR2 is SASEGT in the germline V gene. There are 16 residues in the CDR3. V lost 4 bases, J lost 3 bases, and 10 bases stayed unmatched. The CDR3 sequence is CASSGLSWGGTDTQYF. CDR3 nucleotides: TGTGCCAGCAGTGGACTATCGTGGGGGGGAACAGATACGCAGTATTTT.

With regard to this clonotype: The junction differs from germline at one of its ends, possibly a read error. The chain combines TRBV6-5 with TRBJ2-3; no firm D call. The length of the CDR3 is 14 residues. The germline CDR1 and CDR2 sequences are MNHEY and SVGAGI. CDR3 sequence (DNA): TGTTCCAGCAGTTACTCAGGTAGCACAGATACGCAGTATTTT. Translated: CSSSYSGSTDTQYF.

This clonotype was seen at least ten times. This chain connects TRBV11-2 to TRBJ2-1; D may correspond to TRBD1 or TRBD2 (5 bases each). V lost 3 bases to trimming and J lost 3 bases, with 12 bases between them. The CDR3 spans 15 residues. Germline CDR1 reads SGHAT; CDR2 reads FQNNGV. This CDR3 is CASSFRTGGYNEQFF. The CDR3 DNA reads TGTGCCAGCAGCTTTAGGACTGGGGGCTACAATGAGCAGTTCTTC.